The next 18 T cell receptor beta chains were all read from a single sample in a study of blood T cells in healthy people across ages. Alongside a J-beta primer mix, a sample-barcoded 5' primer served in a second PCR lasting 7 to 11 cycles. TCRdb re-called the 5' RACE reads with MiXCR, one entry per CDR3 protein. The table lists approximately 780,000 distinct CDR3 sequences, under 30% of them singletons. The same data also went into a second study, on T cells of mothers and their children.

Sequenced input: blood. These receptors were taken from a boy younger than 18 in good health.

The chain carries TRBV6-1 and TRBJ2-4; the D is unclear. The length of the CDR3 is 16 residues. V was cut by 1 base and J by 5 bases, with 15 bases left in between. The germline gives CDR1 MNHNS, CDR2 SASEGT. CDR3 sequence reads: CASSEGGSPNQNIQYF. CDR3 sequence (DNA): TGTGCCAGCAGTGAAGGTGGCAGCCCGAATCAAAACATTCAGTACTTC.

J is TRBJ1-4 and V is TRBV15; 7 positions match TRBD1. Germline trimming cut 0 bases from V and 7 bases from J; bases unmatched to any gene: 2. This CDR3 is built from 14 residues. Per the germline V gene, CDR1 is LNHNV and CDR2 is YYDKDF (reference sequence). The CDR3, as DNA: TGTGCCACCAGCAGAGACAGGGGGTTTGAAAAACTGTTTTTT. This gives the protein CATSRDRGFEKLFF. The full variable domain, with the rest looked up from reference TRBV15 and TRBJ1-4, is DAMVIQNPRYQVTQFGKPVTLSCSQTLNHNVMYWYQQKSSQAPKLLFHYYDKDFNNEADTPDNFQSRRPNTSFCFLDIRSPGLGDTAMYLCATSRDRGFEKLFFGSGTQLSVL.

The V gene is TRBV7-2, the J gene TRBJ2-1, with TRBD2 matching 12 bases. The CDR3 is 18 residues long. CDR1 SGHTA and CDR2 FQGNSA come from the germline V gene. J gave up 0 bases and V 0 bases, and 3 bases lay outside the gene matches. CDR3 region: CASSLAASGGVSYNEQFF. DNA of the CDR3: TGTGCCAGCAGCTTAGCGGCTAGCGGGGGGGTCTCCTACAATGAGCAGTTCTTC.

A few counts support this clonotype. The CDR3 DNA follows: TGCAGCGCTAAAGGGGCGTCCTACGAGCAGTACTTC. This codes for CSAKGASYEQYF. The chain joins TRBV29-1 to TRBJ2-7, with TRBD1 as a possible D gene (5 bases). The CDR3 sequence is 12 residues long. V was cut by 7 bases and J by 1 base, with 11 bases left in between. CDR1 is SQVTM, CDR2 ANQGSEA, per germline.

The rearrangement joins TRBV11-2 to TRBJ2-7, with D hard to call. This CDR3 has 12 residues. The V gene lost 5 bases and the J gene lost 5 bases, with 10 bases spanning the gap. Germline lookup yields CDR1 SGHAT and CDR2 FQNNGV. CDR3 loop: CASSETRHEQYF. The CDR3 DNA is TGTGCCAGCAGCGAGACACGGCACGAGCAGTACTTC.

V and J are TRBV5-4 and TRBJ2-5, with D perhaps TRBD1 (5 bases). The V end lost 4 bases, the J end lost 2 bases, and 12 bases lay between the germline ends. This CDR3 is built from 14 residues. Germline V gene lookup returns CDR1 SGHNT and CDR2 YYREEE (reference sequence). The CDR3 DNA sequence: TGTGCCAGCAGCCACGGCGACAGTCAAGAGACCCAGTACTTC. This gives the protein CASSHGDSQETQYF.

The V gene is TRBV15, the J gene TRBJ2-4; the D is unclear. The CDR3 covers 14 residues. Deletions cut 1 base from V and 2 bases from J, with 6 bases between. The germline V gene encodes CDR1 LNHNV and CDR2 YYDKDF (reference sequence). The CDR3 spells CATSRGFTKNIQYF. The CDR3 DNA reads as TGTGCCACCAGCAGAGGGTTTACCAAAAACATTCAGTACTTC.

This clonotype was recorded only once. This chain connects TRBV3-1 to TRBJ2-3; TRBD2 aligns across 8 bases. The V segment lost 2 bases and the J segment 5 bases; nucleotides outside the gene matches: 6. Germline values: CDR1 LGHDT, CDR2 YNNKEL (reference sequence). The CDR3 totals 15 residues. The CDR3 protein is CASSQRRGGQDTQYF. The DNA for the CDR3 is TGTGCCAGCAGCCAAAGACGGGGGGGCCAAGATACGCAGTATTTT.

This clonotype appeared many times. A read error may account for a junction end that differs from germline. This chain links TRBV5-1 with TRBJ2-1; D gene ambiguous. This CDR3 has 12 residues. CDR1 SGHRS and CDR2 YFSETQ come from the germline V gene. CDR3: CASSLWGNEQFF. The DNA for the CDR3 is TGTGCCAGCAGTTTATGGGGAAATGAGCAGTTCTTC. The variable domain in full, completed from reference TRBV5-1 and TRBJ2-1, reads KAGVTQTPRYLIKTRGQQVTLSCSPISGHRSVSWYQQTPGQGLQFLFEYFSETQRNKGNFPGRFSGRQFSNSRSEMNVSTLELGDSALYLCASSLWGNEQFFGPGTRLTVL.

This clonotype was observed a few times. CDR3 in DNA: TGTGCCAGCAGCCCCGACCCTCGGGACAGGGAAGGCTACACCTTC. Protein: CASSPDPRDREGYTF. The J gene is TRBJ1-2, the V gene TRBV16, with 9 nucleotides matching TRBD1. V lost 4 bases to trimming and J lost 8 bases; unmatched junction nucleotides: 11. CDR1 is KGHSY and CDR2 is FQNENV in the germline V gene. This CDR3 has 15 residues.

This clonotype has more than one count but fewer than ten. The chain has TRBV29-1 and TRBJ1-2; 7 bases match TRBD1. Germline V gene data show CDR1 as SQVTM and CDR2 as ANQGSEA. The CDR3 consists of 16 residues. The V and J ends lost 4 bases and 6 bases, in that order; junction bases with no gene match: 17. The CDR3 region has the DNA TGCAGCGTTGTTACCAGAAGGACAGGTCAAGGGGATGGCTACACCTTC. It yields the protein CSVVTRRTGQGDGYTF.

This sequence joins TRBV7-2 and TRBJ1-2; tentative D call: TRBD1 (5 bases). CDR3 length: 15 amino acids. The V end was cut by 4 bases, the J end by 1 base, with 13 bases between. Germline V lookup: CDR1 SGHTA, CDR2 FQGNSA. CDR3 bases: TGTGCCAGCAGCTCGAACCAGGGATTTAACTATGGCTACACCTTC. Protein sequence: CASSSNQGFNYGYTF.

This clonotype was observed a few times. The rearrangement joins TRBV27 to TRBJ1-5; D is ambiguous. This CDR3 contains 12 residues. Trimming removed 3 bases at V and 4 bases at J, with 4 bases between. CDR1 is MNHEY and CDR2 is SMNVEV in the germline V gene (reference sequence). Here the CDR3 reads CASSFVNQPQHF. CDR3 coding DNA: TGTGCCAGCAGTTTCGTGAATCAGCCCCAGCATTTT.

This clonotype was observed a few times. The chain uses TRBV20-1 and TRBJ2-6, with D unclear. CDR1 and CDR2 (germline): DFQATT, SNEGSKA (reference sequence). The CDR3 extends over 13 amino acids. V lost 2 bases and J 1 base, leaving 3 bases between the germline ends. The CDR3 DNA sequence: TGCAGTGCTAGAACTTCTGGGGCCAACGTCCTGACTTTC. This translates into CSARTSGANVLTF.

This clonotype was counted between two and nine times. V is TRBV28 and J is TRBJ2-4; the D gene is possibly TRBD2 (6 bases). The CDR3 runs to 15 residues. Germline-derived CDR1 and CDR2 are MDHEN and SYDVKM. V lost 6 bases to trimming and J lost 0 bases, with 12 bases between them. The CDR3 region is CASRQRALAKNIQYF. The CDR3 bases are TGTGCCAGCAGGCAGCGGGCCTTAGCCAAAAACATTCAGTACTTC.

The rearrangement links TRBV6-5 to TRBJ2-1; 7 bases are a match to TRBD2. Germline CDR1 reads MNHEY; CDR2 reads SVGAGI. This CDR3 is 15 amino acids long. The V and J ends lost 6 bases and 0 bases, in that order; junction bases with no gene match: 5. CDR3 nucleotide sequence: TGTGCCAGCAGACGCGGGGGAAACTCCTACAATGAGCAGTTCTTC. This gives the protein CASRRGGNSYNEQFF.

V is TRBV2 and J is TRBJ2-1; 10 nucleotides agree with TRBD2. CDR3 length: 15 residues. Germline V gene lookup returns CDR1 SNHLY and CDR2 FYNNEI. V shed 2 bases, J shed 7 bases, and the junction held 5 bases outside the gene matches. The CDR3 sequence is CASSEIAGGGNEQFF. The CDR3 nucleotides are TGTGCCAGCAGTGAAATAGCGGGGGGTGGAAATGAGCAGTTCTTC.

As regards this clonotype: At one end, the junction sequence differs from germline, possibly due to a read error. The chain has TRBV7-2 and TRBJ2-5; D possibly corresponds to TRBD2 (7 bases). CDR1 SGHTA and CDR2 FQGNSA come from the germline V gene. This CDR3 region has 15 residues. The CDR3 reads CARSLVGGGRETQYF. For the CDR3, the DNA is TGTGCCCGCAGCTTAGTAGGGGGGGGCCGGGAGACCCAGTACTTC.